This T cell receptor (beta chain) was identified during a study of CD8 T cells in Susac syndrome. Overall study: Blood was drawn from Susac syndrome patients while they were therapy-naive, on corticosteroids, or on intravenous immunoglobulin alone.

Study-wide results and limits: As the study acknowledged, the number of individuals who were part of its TCR sequencing and HLA analysis was relatively small.

A quantity of roughly 0.5 to 1 ug RNA underwent reverse transcription using random hexamers. With immunoSEQ multiplex PCR, TCR beta CDR3 was amplified across 54 Vbeta and 13 Jbeta. One entry per CDR3 protein, called by TCRdb with MiXCR from the immunoSEQ multiplex PCR reads. Of fewer than 140,000 distinct CDR3 sequences listed, approximately 93% are singletons. CDR1 and CDR2 from the germline V gene are MNHEY and SMNVEV (reference sequence). The CDR3 sequence is 12 residues long. Between the trimmed V and J ends, which lost 2 bases and 5 bases, there was a span of 5 bases. Of note for this clonotype: Its antigen is unidentified.

The sequencing sample was made of CD8+ T cells from PBMCs. The receptor's source is a human donor with Susac syndrome. The J gene is TRBJ2-3, the V gene TRBV27; unclear D gene. The CDR3 DNA is TGTGCCAGCAGTTTACTAGGAGATACGCAGTATTTT. Its translation: CASSLLGDTQYF.